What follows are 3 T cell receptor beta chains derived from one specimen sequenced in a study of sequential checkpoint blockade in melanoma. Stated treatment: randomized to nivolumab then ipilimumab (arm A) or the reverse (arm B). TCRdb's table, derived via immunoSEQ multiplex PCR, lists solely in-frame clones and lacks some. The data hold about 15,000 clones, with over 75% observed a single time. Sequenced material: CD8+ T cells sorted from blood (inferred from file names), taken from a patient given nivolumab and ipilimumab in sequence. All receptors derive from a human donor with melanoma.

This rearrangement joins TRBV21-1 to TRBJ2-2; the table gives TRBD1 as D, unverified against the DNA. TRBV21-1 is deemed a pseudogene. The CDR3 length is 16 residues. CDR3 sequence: CASSKLDSFRAGELFF. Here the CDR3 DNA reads TGTGCCAGCAGCAAATTAGACAGTTTCCGGGCCGGGGAGCTGTTTTTT.

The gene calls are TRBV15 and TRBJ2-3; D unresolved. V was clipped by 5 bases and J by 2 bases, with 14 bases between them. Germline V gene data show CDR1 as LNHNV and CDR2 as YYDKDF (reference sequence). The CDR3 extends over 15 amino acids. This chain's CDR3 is CATSPGTANTDTQYF. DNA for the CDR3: TGTGCCACCAGCCCAGGAACCGCAAACACAGATACGCAGTATTTT.

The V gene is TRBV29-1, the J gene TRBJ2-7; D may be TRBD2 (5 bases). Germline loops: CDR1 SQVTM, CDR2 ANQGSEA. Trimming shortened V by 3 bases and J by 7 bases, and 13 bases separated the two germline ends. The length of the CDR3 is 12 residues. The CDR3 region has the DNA TGCAGCGTTGAGGAGGTATATGGAGAGCAGTACTTC. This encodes CSVEEVYGEQYF.